This T cell receptor (beta chain) was recovered during a study of cytomegalovirus exposure and HLA in healthy donors. Trimming took off 3 bases at V and 0 bases at J, with 4 bases between the two ends. This CDR3 region has 12 residues. Germline lookup yields CDR1 SGHRS and CDR2 YFSETQ. Amplification used 60 Vbeta primers and 13 Jbeta primers. Profiling relied on immunoSEQ multiplex PCR, and the TCRdb table lists in-frame clones only, not all of them. The table has 130,000 to 150,000 clones, approximately 80% seen once. The clonotype comes from a woman aged 18 to 35 in good health and CMV-seropositive. The chain uses TRBV5-1 and TRBJ2-7; D gene uncertain. The specimen was PBMCs. CDR3 sequence reads: CASSSISYEQYF. The DNA for the CDR3 is TGCGCCAGCAGCTCTATCTCCTACGAGCAGTACTTC. Together with reference TRBV5-1 and TRBJ2-7, the CDR3 gives the full variable domain: KAGVTQTPRYLIKTRGQQVTLSCSPISGHRSVSWYQQTPGQGLQFLFEYFSETQRNKGNFPGRFSGRQFSNSRSEMNVSTLELGDSALYLCASSSISYEQYFGPGTRLTVT.